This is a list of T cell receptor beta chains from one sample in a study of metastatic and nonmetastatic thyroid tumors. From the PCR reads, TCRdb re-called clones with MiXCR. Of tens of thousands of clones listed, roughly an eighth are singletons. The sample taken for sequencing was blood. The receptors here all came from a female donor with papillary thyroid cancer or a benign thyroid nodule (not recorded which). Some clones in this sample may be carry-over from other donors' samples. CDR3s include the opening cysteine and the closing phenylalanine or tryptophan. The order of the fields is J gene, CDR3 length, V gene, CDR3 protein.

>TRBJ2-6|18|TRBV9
CASREQEMESAGANVLTF
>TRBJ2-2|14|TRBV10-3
CAIRASGSIGELFF
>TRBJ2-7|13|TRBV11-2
CASSVGTSYEQYF
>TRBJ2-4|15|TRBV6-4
CASRRTGQAKNIQYF
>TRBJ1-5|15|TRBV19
CASSIGKGPNQPQHF
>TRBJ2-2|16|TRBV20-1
CSARDSGTGPTGELFF
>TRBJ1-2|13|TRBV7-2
CASSPRLSYGYTF
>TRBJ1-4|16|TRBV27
CASTRVMGSRGEKLFF
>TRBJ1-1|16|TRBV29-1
CSVEDTAGGGHTEAFF
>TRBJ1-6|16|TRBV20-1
CSARAGGASYNSPLHF
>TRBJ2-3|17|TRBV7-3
CASSLSGSGSLADTQYF
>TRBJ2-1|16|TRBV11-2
CASSTRTGKEDNEQFF
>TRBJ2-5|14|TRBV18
CASSPSLAQETQYF